This TCR beta chain was documented in a study of CD8+ T cells in alopecia areata. General study findings and limits: Alphabeta T cells residing in normal skin are also sequenced in scalp samples.

CDR3 length equals 13 residues. V was cut by 3 bases and J by 6 bases, with 10 bases left in between. Germline-derived CDR1 and CDR2 are MDHEN and SYDVKM. Researchers took lesional scalp punch biopsies and peripheral blood from people who were alopecia areata patients. CD4+ and CD8+ T cells were sorted from PBMCs stained for CD3, CD4 and CD8. Reverse transcribed after extraction, RNA yielded cDNA as the sequencing template. Repertoires were generated with immunoSEQ multiplex PCR, while TCRdb's copy carries only in-frame clones and drops some. The sample lists 60,000 to 65,000 clones; 44% were seen once. This clone appeared a few times. Its antigen is still unknown.

Sequenced material: NKG2D-low CD8+ T cells sorted from blood. The chain couples TRBV28 to TRBJ2-3, with D possibly matching TRBD2 (5 bases). This TCR was sampled from a human donor with alopecia areata. CDR3 protein: CASSFLAWDTQYF. The CDR3 bases are TGTGCCAGCAGTTTTCTAGCCTGGGATACGCAGTATTTT.